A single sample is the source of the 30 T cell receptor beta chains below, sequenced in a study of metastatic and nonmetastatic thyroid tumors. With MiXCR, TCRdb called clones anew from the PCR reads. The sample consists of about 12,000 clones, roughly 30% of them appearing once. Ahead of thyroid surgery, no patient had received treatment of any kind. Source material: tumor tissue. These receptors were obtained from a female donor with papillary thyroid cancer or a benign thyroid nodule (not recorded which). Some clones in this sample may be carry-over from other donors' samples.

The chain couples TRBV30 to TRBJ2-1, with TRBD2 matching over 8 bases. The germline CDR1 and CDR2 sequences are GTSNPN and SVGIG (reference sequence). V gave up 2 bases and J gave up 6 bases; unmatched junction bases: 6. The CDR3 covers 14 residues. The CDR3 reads CAWSTGLGGNEQFF. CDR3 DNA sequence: TGTGCCTGGAGTACGGGACTAGGGGGCAATGAGCAGTTCTTC.

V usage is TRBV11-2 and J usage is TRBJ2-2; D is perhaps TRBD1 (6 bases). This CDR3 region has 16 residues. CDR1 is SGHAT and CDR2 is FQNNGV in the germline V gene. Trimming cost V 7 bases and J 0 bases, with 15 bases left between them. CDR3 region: CASTIVRGPNTGELFF. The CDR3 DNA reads TGTGCCAGCACCATAGTCAGGGGCCCGAACACCGGGGAGCTGTTTTTT.

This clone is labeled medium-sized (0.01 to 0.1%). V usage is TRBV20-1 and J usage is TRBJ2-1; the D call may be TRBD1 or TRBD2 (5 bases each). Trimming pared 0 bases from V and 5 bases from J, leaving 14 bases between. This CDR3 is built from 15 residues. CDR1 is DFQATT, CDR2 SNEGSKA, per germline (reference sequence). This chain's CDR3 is CSARDPGTENNEQFF. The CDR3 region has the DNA TGCAGTGCTAGAGACCCCGGGACGGAAAACAATGAGCAGTTCTTC.

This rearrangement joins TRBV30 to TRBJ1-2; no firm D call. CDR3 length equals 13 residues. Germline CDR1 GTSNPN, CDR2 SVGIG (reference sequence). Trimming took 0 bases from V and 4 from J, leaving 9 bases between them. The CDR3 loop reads CAWSVGLTYGYTF. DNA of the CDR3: TGTGCCTGGAGTGTAGGACTCACCTATGGCTACACCTTC.

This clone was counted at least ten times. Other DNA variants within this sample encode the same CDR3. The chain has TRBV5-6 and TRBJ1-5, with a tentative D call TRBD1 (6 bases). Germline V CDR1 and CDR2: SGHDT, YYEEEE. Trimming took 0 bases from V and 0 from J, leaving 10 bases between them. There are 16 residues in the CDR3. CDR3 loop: CASSLGTGLSNQPQHF. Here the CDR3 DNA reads TGTGCCAGCAGCTTGGGAACAGGGCTTAGCAATCAGCCCCAGCATTTT.

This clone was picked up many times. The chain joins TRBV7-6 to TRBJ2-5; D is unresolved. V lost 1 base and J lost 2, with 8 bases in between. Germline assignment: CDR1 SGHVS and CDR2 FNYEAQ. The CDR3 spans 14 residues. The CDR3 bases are TGTGCCAGCAGCTTAGGAGGTCGGCAAGAGACCCAGTACTTC. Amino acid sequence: CASSLGGRQETQYF. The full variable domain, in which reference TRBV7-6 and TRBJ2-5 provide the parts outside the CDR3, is GAGVSQSPRYKVTKRGQDVALRCDPISGHVSLYWYRQALGQGPEFLTYFNYEAQQDKSGLPNDRFSAERPEGSISTLTIQRTEQRDSAMYRCASSLGGRQETQYFGPGTRLLVL.

The CDR3 DNA follows: TGTGCCAGCAGTTTAGGTCTAGCGGGGGGCACGATTCCCTACGAGCAGTACTTC. Its protein is CASSLGLAGGTIPYEQYF. The chain combines TRBV28 with TRBJ2-7; 11 bases align to TRBD2. The CDR3 loop spans 18 amino acids. Germline V gene lookup returns CDR1 MDHEN and CDR2 SYDVKM. Trimming took 2 bases from V and 2 from J; bases not matched to a gene: 11. Together with reference TRBV28 and TRBJ2-7, the CDR3 gives the full variable domain: DVKVTQSSRYLVKRTGEKVFLECVQDMDHENMFWYRQDPGLGLRLIYFSYDVKMKEKGDIPEGYSVSREKKERFSLILESASTNQTSMYLCASSLGLAGGTIPYEQYFGPGTRLTVT.

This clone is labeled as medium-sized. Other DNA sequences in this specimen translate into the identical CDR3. The CDR3 region has the DNA TGTGCCAGCAGCTTACAGGGGGGCTATGGCTACACCTTC. This gives the protein CASSLQGGYGYTF. The gene calls are TRBV7-2 and TRBJ1-2, with TRBD1 matching over 7 bases. This CDR3 contains 13 residues. J lost 4 bases, V lost 2 bases, and 1 base had no gene match. From germline, CDR1 is SGHTA and CDR2 FQGNSA.

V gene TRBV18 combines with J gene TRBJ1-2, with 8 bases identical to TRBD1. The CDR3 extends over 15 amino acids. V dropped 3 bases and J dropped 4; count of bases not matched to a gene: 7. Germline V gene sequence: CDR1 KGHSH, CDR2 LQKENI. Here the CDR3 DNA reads TGTGCCAGCTCACCGCTGGACAGGGAAACCTATGGCTACACCTTC. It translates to CASSPLDRETYGYTF.

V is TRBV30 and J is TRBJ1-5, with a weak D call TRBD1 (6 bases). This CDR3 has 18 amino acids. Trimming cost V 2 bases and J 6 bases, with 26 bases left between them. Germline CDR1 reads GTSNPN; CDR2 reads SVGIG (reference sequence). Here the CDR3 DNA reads TGTGCCTGGAGTAAAGCACCGGGACTTTTCAGGGGCTCTCAGCCCCAGCATTTT. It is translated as CAWSKAPGLFRGSQPQHF.

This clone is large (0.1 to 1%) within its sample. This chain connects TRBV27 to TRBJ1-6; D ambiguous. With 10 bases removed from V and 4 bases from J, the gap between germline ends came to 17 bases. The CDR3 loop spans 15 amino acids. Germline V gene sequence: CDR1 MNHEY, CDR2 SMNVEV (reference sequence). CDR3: CATRFSSGYNSPLHF. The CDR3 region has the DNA TGTGCCACCAGGTTTTCCTCGGGTTATAATTCACCCCTCCACTTT.

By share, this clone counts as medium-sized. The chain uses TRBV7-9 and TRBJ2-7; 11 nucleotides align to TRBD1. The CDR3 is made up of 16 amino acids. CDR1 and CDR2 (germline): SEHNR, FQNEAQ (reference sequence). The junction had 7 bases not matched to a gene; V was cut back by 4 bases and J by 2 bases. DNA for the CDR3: TGTGCCAGCAGCTCCCCGGACAGGGGGCTGACCTACGAGCAGTACTTC. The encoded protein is CASSSPDRGLTYEQYF.

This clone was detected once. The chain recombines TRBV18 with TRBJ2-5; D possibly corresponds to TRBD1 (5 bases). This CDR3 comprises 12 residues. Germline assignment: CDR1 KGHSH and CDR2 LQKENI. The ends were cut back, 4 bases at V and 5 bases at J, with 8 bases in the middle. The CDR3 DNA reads TGTGCCAGCTCACGGCCAGGGGAGACCCAGTACTTC. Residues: CASSRPGETQYF.

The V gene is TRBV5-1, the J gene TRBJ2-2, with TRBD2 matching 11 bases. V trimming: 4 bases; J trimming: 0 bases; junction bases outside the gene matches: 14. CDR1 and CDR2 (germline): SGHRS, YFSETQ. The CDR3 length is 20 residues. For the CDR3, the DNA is TGCGCCAGCAGCCCAGGGACTAGCGGAGCGGCTGGCCCGAACACCGGGGAGCTGTTTTTT. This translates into CASSPGTSGAAGPNTGELFF.

The CDR3 here is CAWQGIDNSPLHF. The CDR3 DNA sequence: TGTGCCTGGCAGGGTATTGATAATTCACCCCTCCACTTT. The chain combines TRBV30 with TRBJ1-6; the D gene is possibly TRBD1 (5 bases). Germline assignment: CDR1 GTSNPN and CDR2 SVGIG (reference sequence). V lost 5 bases to trimming and J lost 5 bases, with 10 bases between them. The length of the CDR3 is 13 residues.

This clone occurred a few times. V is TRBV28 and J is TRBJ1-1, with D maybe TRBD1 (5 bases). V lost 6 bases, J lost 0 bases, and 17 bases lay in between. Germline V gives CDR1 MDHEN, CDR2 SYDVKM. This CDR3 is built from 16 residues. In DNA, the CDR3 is TGTGCCAGCAGATCACCCTCGGGACGGATGAACACTGAAGCTTTCTTT. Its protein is CASRSPSGRMNTEAFF.

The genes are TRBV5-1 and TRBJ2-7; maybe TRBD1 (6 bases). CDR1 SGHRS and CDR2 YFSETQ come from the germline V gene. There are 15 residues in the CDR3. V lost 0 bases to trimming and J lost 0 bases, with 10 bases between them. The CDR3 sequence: CASSLGDNSSYEQYF. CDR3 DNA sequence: TGCGCCAGCAGCTTGGGGGACAATAGCTCCTACGAGCAGTACTTC.

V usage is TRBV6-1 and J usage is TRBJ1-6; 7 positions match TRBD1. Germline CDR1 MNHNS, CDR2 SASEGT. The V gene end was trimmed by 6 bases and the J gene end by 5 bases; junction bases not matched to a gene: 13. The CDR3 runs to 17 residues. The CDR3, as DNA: TGTGCCAGCAGGCAAGTGACCGGGACAGTTAATAATTCACCCCTCCACTTT. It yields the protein CASRQVTGTVNNSPLHF.

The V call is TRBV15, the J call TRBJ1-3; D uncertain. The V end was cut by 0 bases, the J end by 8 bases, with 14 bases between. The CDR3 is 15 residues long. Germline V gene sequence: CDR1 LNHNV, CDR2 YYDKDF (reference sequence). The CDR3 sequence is CATSRDACPQHTIYF. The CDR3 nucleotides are TGTGCCACCAGCAGAGATGCATGCCCCCAGCACACCATATATTTT.

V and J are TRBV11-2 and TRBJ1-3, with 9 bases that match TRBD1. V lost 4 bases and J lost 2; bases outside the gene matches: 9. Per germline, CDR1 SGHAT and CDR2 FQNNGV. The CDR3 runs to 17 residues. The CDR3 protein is CASSSHAGTGTGNTIYF. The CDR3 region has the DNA TGTGCCAGCAGCTCGCACGCCGGGACAGGGACTGGAAACACCATATATTTT.

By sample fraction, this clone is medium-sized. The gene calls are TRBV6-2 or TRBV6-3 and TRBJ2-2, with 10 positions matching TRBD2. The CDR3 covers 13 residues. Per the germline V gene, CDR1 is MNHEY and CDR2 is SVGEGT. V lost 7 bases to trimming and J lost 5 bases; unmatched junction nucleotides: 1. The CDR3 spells CASTGLATGELFF. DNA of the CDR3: TGTGCCAGCACGGGACTAGCGACCGGGGAGCTGTTTTTT.

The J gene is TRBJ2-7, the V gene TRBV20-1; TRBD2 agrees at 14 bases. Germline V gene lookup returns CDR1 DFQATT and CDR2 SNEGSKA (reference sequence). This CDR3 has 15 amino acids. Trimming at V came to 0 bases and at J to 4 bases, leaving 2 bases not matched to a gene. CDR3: CSARDGTSGSYEQYF. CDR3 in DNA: TGCAGTGCTAGAGATGGGACTAGCGGGAGTTACGAGCAGTACTTC.

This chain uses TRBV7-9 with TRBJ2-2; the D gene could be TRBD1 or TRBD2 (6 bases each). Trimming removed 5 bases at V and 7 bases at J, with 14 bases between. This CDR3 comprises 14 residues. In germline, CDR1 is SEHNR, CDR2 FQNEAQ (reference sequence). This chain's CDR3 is CASSPRGPSGELFF. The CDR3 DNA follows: TGTGCCAGCAGCCCCCGGGGGCCTAGCGGGGAGCTGTTTTTT. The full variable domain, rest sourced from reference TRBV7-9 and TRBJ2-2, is DTGVSQNPRHKITKRGQNVTFRCDPISEHNRLYWYRQTLGQGPEFLTYFQNEAQLEKSRLLSDRFSAERPKGSFSTLEIQRTEQGDSAMYLCASSPRGPSGELFFGEGSRLTVL.

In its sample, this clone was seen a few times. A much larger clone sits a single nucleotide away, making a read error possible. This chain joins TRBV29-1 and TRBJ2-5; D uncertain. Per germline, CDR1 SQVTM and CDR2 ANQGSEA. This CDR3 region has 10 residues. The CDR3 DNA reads TGCGGCTCCTACCAAGAGACCCAGTACTTC. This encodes CGSYQETQYF.

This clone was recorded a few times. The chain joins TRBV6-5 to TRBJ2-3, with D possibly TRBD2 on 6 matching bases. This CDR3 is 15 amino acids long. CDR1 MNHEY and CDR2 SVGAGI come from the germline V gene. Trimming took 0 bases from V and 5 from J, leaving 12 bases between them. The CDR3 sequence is CASSYSLVAEDTQYF. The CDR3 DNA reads TGTGCCAGCAGTTACTCGTTGGTAGCGGAAGATACGCAGTATTTT.

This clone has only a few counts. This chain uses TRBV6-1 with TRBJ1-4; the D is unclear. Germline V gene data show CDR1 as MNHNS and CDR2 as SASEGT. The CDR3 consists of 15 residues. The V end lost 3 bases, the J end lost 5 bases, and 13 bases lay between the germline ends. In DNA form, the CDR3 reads TGTGCCAGCAGTGAGGTACACGGAAGAAATGAAAAACTGTTTTTT. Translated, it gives CASSEVHGRNEKLFF.

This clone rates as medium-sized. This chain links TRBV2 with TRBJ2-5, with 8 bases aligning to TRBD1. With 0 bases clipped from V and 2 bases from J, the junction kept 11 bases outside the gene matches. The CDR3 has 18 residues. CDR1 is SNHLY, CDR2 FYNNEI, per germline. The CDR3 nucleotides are TGTGCCAGCAGTGAAGCTATCTATGCGACAGGGGATCAAGAGACCCAGTACTTC. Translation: CASSEAIYATGDQETQYF.

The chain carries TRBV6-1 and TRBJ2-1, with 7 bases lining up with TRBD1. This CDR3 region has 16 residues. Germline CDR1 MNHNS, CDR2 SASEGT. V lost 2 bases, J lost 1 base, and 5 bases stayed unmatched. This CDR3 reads CASSEIGRGSYNEQFF. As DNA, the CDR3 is TGTGCCAGCAGTGAAATCGGCAGGGGGTCCTACAATGAGCAGTTCTTC.

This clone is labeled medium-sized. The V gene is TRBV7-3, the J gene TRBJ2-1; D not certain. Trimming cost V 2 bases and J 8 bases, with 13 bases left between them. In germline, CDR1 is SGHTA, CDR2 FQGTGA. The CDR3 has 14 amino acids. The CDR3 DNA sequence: TGTGCCAGCAGCTTAGACGGACCCCTCGATGAGCAGTTCTTC. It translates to CASSLDGPLDEQFF.

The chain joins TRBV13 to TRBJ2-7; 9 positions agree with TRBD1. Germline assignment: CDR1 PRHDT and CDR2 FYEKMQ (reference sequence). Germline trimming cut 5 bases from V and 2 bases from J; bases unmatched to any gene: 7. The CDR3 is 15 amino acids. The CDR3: CASSIRQGGPYEQYF. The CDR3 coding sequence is TGTGCCAGCAGCATCCGACAGGGGGGGCCCTACGAGCAGTACTTC.